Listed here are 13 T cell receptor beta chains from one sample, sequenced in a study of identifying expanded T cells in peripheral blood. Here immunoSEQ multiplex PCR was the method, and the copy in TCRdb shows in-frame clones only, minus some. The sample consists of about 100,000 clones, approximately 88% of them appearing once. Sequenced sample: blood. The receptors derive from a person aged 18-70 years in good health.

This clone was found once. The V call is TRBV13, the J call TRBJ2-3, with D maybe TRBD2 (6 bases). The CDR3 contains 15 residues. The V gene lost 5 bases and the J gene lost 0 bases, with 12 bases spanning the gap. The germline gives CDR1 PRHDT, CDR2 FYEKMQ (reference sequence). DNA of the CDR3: TGTGCCAGCAGCCGAATAGCGGAGAGCACAGATACGCAGTATTTT. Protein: CASSRIAESTDTQYF. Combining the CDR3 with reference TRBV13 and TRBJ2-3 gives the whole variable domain AAGVIQSPRHLIKEKRETATLKCYPIPRHDTVYWYQQGPGQDPQFLISFYEKMQSDKGSIPDRFSAQQFSDYHSELNMSSLELGDSALYFCASSRIAESTDTQYFGPGTRLTVL.

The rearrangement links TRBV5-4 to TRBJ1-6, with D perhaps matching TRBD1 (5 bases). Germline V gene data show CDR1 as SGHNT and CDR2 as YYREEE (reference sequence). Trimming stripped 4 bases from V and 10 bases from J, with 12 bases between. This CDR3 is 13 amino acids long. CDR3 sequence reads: CASSPGSGSPLHF. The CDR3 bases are TGTGCCAGCAGCCCGGGATCAGGGTCACCCCTCCACTTT.

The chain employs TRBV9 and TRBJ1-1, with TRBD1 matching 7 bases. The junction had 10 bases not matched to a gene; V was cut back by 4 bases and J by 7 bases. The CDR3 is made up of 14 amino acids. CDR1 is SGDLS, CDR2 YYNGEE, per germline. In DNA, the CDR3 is TGTGCCAGCAGCCCCAATAATAGGGGGCATGAAGCTTTCTTT. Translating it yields CASSPNNRGHEAFF.

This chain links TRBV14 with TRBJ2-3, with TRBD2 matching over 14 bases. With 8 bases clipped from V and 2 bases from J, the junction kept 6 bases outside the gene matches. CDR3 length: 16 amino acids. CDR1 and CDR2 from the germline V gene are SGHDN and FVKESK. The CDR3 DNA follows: TGTGCCAGCGCTGGACTAGCGGGGGGAAACACAGATACGCAGTATTTT. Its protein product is CASAGLAGGNTDTQYF.

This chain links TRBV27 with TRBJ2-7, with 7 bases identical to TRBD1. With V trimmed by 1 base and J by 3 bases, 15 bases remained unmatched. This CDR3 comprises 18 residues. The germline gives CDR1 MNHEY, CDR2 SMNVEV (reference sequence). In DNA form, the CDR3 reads TGTGCCAGCAGTTTATTAGGGGGCGCAGGGGGTCGGGACTACGAGCAGTACTTC. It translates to CASSLLGGAGGRDYEQYF.

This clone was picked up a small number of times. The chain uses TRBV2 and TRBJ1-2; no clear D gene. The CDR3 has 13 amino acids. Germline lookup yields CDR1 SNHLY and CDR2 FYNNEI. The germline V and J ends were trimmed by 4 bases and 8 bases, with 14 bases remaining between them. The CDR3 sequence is CASSVRTERGYTF. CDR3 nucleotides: TGTGCCAGCAGTGTTAGGACGGAAAGGGGCTACACCTTC.

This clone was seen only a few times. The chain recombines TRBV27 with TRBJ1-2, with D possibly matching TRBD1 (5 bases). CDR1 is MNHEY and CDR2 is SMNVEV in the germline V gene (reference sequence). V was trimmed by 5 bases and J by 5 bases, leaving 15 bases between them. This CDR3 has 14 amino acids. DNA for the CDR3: TGTGCCAGCAGTCAAGACAAGGGGAGGTATGGCTACACCTTC. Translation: CASSQDKGRYGYTF.

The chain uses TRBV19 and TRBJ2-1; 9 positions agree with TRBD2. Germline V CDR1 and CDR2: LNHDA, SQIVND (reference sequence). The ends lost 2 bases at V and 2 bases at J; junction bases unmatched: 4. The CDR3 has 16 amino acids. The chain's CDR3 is CASSITLAGPYNEQFF. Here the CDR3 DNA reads TGTGCCAGTAGTATAACCCTAGCGGGGCCCTACAATGAGCAGTTCTTC.

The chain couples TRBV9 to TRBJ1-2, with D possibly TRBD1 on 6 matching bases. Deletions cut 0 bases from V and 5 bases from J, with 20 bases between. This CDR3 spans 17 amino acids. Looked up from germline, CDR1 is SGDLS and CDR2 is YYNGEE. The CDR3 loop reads CASSVDRDILLAYGYTF. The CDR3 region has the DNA TGTGCCAGCAGCGTAGACCGGGACATTTTACTCGCGTATGGCTACACCTTC. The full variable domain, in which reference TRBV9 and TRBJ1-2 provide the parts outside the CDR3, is DSGVTQTPKHLITATGQRVTLRCSPRSGDLSVYWYQQSLDQGLQFLIQYYNGEERAKGNILERFSAQQFPDLHSELNLSSLELGDSALYFCASSVDRDILLAYGYTFGSGTRLTVV.

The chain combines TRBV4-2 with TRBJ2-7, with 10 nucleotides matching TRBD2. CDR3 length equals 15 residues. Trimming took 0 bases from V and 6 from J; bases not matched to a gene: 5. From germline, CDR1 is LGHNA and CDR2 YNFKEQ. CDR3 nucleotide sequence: TGTGCCAGCAGCCAAGATGTTCTAGCGGGGGTCGAGCAGTACTTC. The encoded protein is CASSQDVLAGVEQYF.

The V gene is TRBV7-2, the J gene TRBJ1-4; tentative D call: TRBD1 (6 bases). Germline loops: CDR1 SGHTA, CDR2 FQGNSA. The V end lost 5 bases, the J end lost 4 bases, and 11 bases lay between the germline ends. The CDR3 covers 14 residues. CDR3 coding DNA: TGTGCCAGCAGCCGGGGGCAGTTTAATGAAAAACTGTTTTTT. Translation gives CASSRGQFNEKLFF.

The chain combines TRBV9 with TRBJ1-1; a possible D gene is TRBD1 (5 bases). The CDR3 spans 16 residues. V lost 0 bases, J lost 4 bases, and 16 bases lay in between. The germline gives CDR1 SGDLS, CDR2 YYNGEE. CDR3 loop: CASSVEIAGRGTEAFF. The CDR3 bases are TGTGCCAGCAGCGTAGAAATAGCAGGGCGGGGCACTGAAGCTTTCTTT. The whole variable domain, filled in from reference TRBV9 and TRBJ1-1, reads DSGVTQTPKHLITATGQRVTLRCSPRSGDLSVYWYQQSLDQGLQFLIQYYNGEERAKGNILERFSAQQFPDLHSELNLSSLELGDSALYFCASSVEIAGRGTEAFFGQGTRLTVV.

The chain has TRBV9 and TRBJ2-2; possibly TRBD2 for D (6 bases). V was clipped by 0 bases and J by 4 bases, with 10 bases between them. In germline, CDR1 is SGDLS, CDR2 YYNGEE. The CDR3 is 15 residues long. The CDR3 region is CASSVGLGGTGELFF. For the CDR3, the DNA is TGTGCCAGCAGCGTAGGTTTGGGGGGCACCGGGGAGCTGTTTTTT.